This entry features one T cell receptor (beta chain) sequence. Its antigen is unknown. In the naive CD8 group, cells lacked CD45RO and were positively selected for CCR7, so terminally differentiated effector memory CD45RA+ cells were left out. The data were taken from a study of shared clonotypes between healthy human individuals. At the level of the study: The cohort comprised a couple of women and a few men. Their ages spanned 18 to 49 years.

Points from the study as a whole: Across subsets, estimated richness was generally greater for naive than for memory populations. Enrolling few donors narrowed the genetic and exposure-history diversity that was represented. Sorted-subset samples were not fully sequenced, rarefaction indicated.

Generated by immunoSEQ multiplex PCR, the TCRdb table keeps only in-frame clones and is missing some. The data hold nearly 2 million clones, with over 85% observed a single time. The V end lost 4 bases, the J end lost 3 bases, and 15 bases lay between the germline ends. The CDR3 is made up of 16 amino acids. CDR1 is SNHLY, CDR2 FYNNEI, per germline. The sample taken for sequencing was naive CD8+ T cells sorted from blood. V usage is TRBV2 and J usage is TRBJ1-4; D not certain. The TCR comes from a man between 18 and 29 years old in good health. The chain's CDR3 is CASSAKDARANEKLFF. Written as DNA, the CDR3 is TGTGCCAGCAGTGCAAAAGACGCCCGGGCTAATGAAAAACTGTTTTTT.